This T cell receptor (beta chain) was sequenced for a study of cytomegalovirus exposure and HLA in healthy donors. While unrecorded immune exposures were likely, the donors were nominally healthy when sampled. V was cut by 2 bases and J by 14 bases, with 19 bases left in between. Per the germline V gene, CDR1 is SQVTM and CDR2 is ANQGSEA. The CDR3 length is 13 residues. Worth noting for this clone: Its target is not known.

The PCR employed 60 Vbeta primers together with 13 Jbeta primers. Clones were sequenced by immunoSEQ multiplex PCR, and TCRdb holds only the in-frame ones, with some missing. The table records over 130,000 clones, over 75% of them present only once. Study outcomes and limitations: Among donors in an Asian-associated ancestry cluster, a later analysis reportedly found fewer N-insertions than the approximately 700-donor mean.

Material: PBMCs. This chain joins TRBV29-1 and TRBJ2-1, with D unclear. The sequence came from a male donor in good health and CMV-seronegative. CDR3 protein: CSVESGSPAPKFF. CDR3 coding DNA: TGCAGCGTTGAATCGGGTTCGCCCGCGCCTAAGTTCTTC.